This TCR beta chain was captured by sequencing in a study of T cell changes during pregnancy in multiple sclerosis. TCRdb's table, derived via immunoSEQ multiplex PCR, lists solely in-frame clones and lacks some. The table has about 40,000 clones, around 94% seen once. CDR1 is MNHEY and CDR2 is SMNVEV in the germline V gene (reference sequence). Trimming pared 7 bases from V and 3 bases from J, leaving 16 bases between. The CDR3 has 14 amino acids. The chain couples TRBV27 to TRBJ2-7, with D unresolved. The sequences come from peripheral blood, collected in the third trimester of pregnancy. The clonotype was recovered from a female donor with multiple sclerosis, enrolled in a pregnancy study. CDR3 in DNA: TGTGCCAGCAATGATAGTCCCTCAAACTACGAGCAGTACTTC. Its protein product is CASNDSPSNYEQYF.